The 31 T cell receptor beta chains below were found in one sample sequenced in a study of cytomegalovirus exposure and HLA in healthy donors. The PCR contained 60 Vbeta and 13 Jbeta primers. TCRdb's copy holds only in-frame clones and misses some; the assay was immunoSEQ multiplex PCR. The data contain 140,000 or so clones, approximately 79% of them singletons. The sample comprised PBMCs. The receptors originated from a woman under 40 in good health and CMV-seronegative.

DNA of the CDR3: TGCGCCAGCAGCCTCAAACCGGGACAGGGTATACTCCGAAACACTGAAGCTTTCTTT. The encoded protein is CASSLKPGQGILRNTEAFF. The chain is built from TRBV4-1 and TRBJ1-1, with TRBD1 matching 9 bases. The CDR3 loop spans 19 amino acids. The germline gives CDR1 MGHRA, CDR2 YSYEKL. The V segment lost 4 bases and the J segment 2 bases; nucleotides outside the gene matches: 17.

This clone was counted only a few times. The chain carries TRBV4-1 and TRBJ2-7; TRBD2 matches 7 bases. The CDR3 loop spans 14 amino acids. CDR1 is MGHRA, CDR2 YSYEKL, per germline. Trimming at V came to 4 bases and at J to 0 bases, leaving 3 bases not matched to a gene. This CDR3 reads CASSLRDYSYEQYF. CDR3 in DNA: TGCGCCAGCAGCCTGCGGGACTACTCCTACGAGCAGTACTTC.

The J gene is TRBJ1-1, the V gene TRBV7-9, with D unresolved. Germline CDR1 reads SEHNR; CDR2 reads FQNEAQ (reference sequence). This CDR3 region has 14 residues. V gave up 7 bases and J gave up 0 bases, with 12 bases separating them. The CDR3 DNA sequence: TGTGCCAGCACCCGCGGAGGCATGAACACTGAAGCTTTCTTT. Its translation is CASTRGGMNTEAFF.

V usage is TRBV5-4 and J usage is TRBJ1-3; D may be TRBD1 (6 bases). V was trimmed by 3 bases and J by 0 bases, leaving 13 bases between them. Per germline, CDR1 SGHNT and CDR2 YYREEE (reference sequence). CDR3 length: 16 amino acids. CDR3 in DNA: TGTGCCAGCAGCTCGAGGACAGCGAACTCTGGAAACACCATATATTTT. The encoded protein is CASSSRTANSGNTIYF.

The rearrangement joins TRBV15 to TRBJ1-1; D might be TRBD1 (5 bases). CDR1 is LNHNV, CDR2 YYDKDF, per germline (reference sequence). Trimming pared 1 base from V and 10 bases from J, leaving 19 bases between. The CDR3 totals 15 residues. The DNA of the CDR3 is TGTGCCACCAGCAGAGTTCCGGGGGTAAGGAGCGGAGCTTTCTTT. It is translated as CATSRVPGVRSGAFF.

The chain couples TRBV7-8 to TRBJ2-5, with a possible D match to TRBD2 (7 bases). CDR1 is SGHVS, CDR2 FQNEAQ, per germline. V lost 5 bases to trimming and J lost 4 bases, with 14 bases between them. The CDR3 runs 14 residues. CDR3 sequence reads: CASSPRGLRETQYF. The CDR3 nucleotides read TGTGCCAGCAGCCCGCGGGGGCTACGAGAGACCCAGTACTTC.

The chain has TRBV7-9 and TRBJ2-3; D is undetermined. V was cut by 6 bases and J by 0 bases, with 13 bases left in between. This CDR3 comprises 15 residues. CDR1 and CDR2 from the germline V gene are SEHNR and FQNEAQ (reference sequence). CDR3 residues: CASSRLSGSTDTQYF. The CDR3 DNA sequence: TGTGCCAGCAGTCGTCTCTCTGGCAGCACAGATACGCAGTATTTT.

This clone was observed a few times. The rearrangement links TRBV5-1 to TRBJ2-1; 7 bases match TRBD1. Germline CDR1 is SGHRS and CDR2 is YFSETQ. V lost 0 bases and J lost 4; bases outside the gene matches: 10. The CDR3 loop spans 17 amino acids. The CDR3: CASSLGIWGQRYNEQFF. DNA of the CDR3: TGCGCCAGCAGCTTGGGAATCTGGGGACAGAGATACAATGAGCAGTTCTTC.

The rearrangement links TRBV5-1 to TRBJ2-5; weak D call: TRBD2 (5 bases). The germline V and J ends were trimmed by 4 bases and 1 base, with 11 bases remaining between them. CDR3 length: 14 residues. Germline V gene data show CDR1 as SGHRS and CDR2 as YFSETQ. CDR3 bases: TGCGCCAGCAGCCCTATGGGAGTCCAAGAGACCCAGTACTTC. This sequence encodes CASSPMGVQETQYF.

The chain employs TRBV19 and TRBJ2-3; TRBD2 agrees at 9 bases. J gave up 5 bases and V 6 bases, and 6 bases lay outside the gene matches. Germline V gene sequence: CDR1 LNHDA, CDR2 SQIVND (reference sequence). This CDR3 comprises 14 residues. The CDR3: CASSLGGRGDTQYF. The CDR3 DNA reads TGTGCCAGTAGCCTCGGCGGGAGGGGAGATACGCAGTATTTT.

This chain links TRBV19 with TRBJ2-3; D call uncertain. The CDR3 sequence is 15 residues long. Trimming removed 4 bases from V and 1 base from J, with 12 bases in between. Germline-derived CDR1 and CDR2 are LNHDA and SQIVND (reference sequence). The CDR3: CASSSLRPGTDTQYF. The DNA for the CDR3 is TGTGCCAGTAGTAGCCTGAGGCCAGGCACAGATACGCAGTATTTT.

This chain links TRBV20-1 with TRBJ2-1; D gene ambiguous. Per germline, CDR1 DFQATT and CDR2 SNEGSKA (reference sequence). The CDR3 extends over 11 amino acids. V lost 6 bases and J 8 bases, leaving 11 bases between the germline ends. The chain's CDR3 is CSAFSSYEQFF. CDR3 nucleotides: TGCAGTGCCTTTTCGTCCTATGAGCAGTTCTTC.

V gene TRBV28 combines with J gene TRBJ2-3; D is unresolved. The CDR3 runs 16 residues. V was clipped by 2 bases and J by 0 bases, with 12 bases between them. In germline, CDR1 is MDHEN, CDR2 SYDVKM. In DNA form, the CDR3 reads TGTGCCAGCAGTTTAATACAGCCCTCTAGCACAGATACGCAGTATTTT. Amino acids: CASSLIQPSSTDTQYF.

CDR3 sequence reads: CASSFDRDYGYTF. CDR3 sequence (DNA): TGTGCCAGCAGCTTCGACAGGGACTATGGCTACACCTTC. V is TRBV6-5 and J is TRBJ1-2; TRBD1 agrees at 7 bases. The V gene end was trimmed by 6 bases and the J gene end by 3 bases; junction bases not matched to a gene: 4. The CDR3 sequence is 13 residues long. The germline V gene has CDR1 MNHEY and CDR2 SVGAGI.

This clone was observed a few times. The rearrangement joins TRBV7-9 to TRBJ1-4; TRBD1 agrees at 9 bases. CDR1 is SEHNR, CDR2 FQNEAQ, per germline (reference sequence). This CDR3 contains 14 residues. The V segment lost 1 base and the J segment 9 bases; nucleotides outside the gene matches: 3. CDR3 protein: CASSLEGQGKKLFF. CDR3 coding DNA: TGTGCCAGCAGCTTAGAGGGACAGGGAAAAAAACTGTTTTTT. Together with reference TRBV7-9 and TRBJ1-4, the CDR3 gives the full variable domain: DTGVSQNPRHKITKRGQNVTFRCDPISEHNRLYWYRQTLGQGPEFLTYFQNEAQLEKSRLLSDRFSAERPKGSFSTLEIQRTEQGDSAMYLCASSLEGQGKKLFFGSGTQLSVL.

This sequence joins TRBV29-1 and TRBJ2-7; 7 bases agree with TRBD1. The CDR3 has 13 residues. Germline CDR1 SQVTM, CDR2 ANQGSEA. With 7 bases clipped from V and 2 bases from J, the junction kept 8 bases outside the gene matches. In DNA form, the CDR3 reads TGCAGCGGAGTAGGGACAGCGACCTACGAGCAGTACTTC. Its translation: CSGVGTATYEQYF.

The chain recombines TRBV19 with TRBJ1-4, with D possibly matching TRBD1 (6 bases). Germline V gives CDR1 LNHDA, CDR2 SQIVND (reference sequence). The CDR3 extends over 16 amino acids. The ends were cut back, 3 bases at V and 8 bases at J, with 19 bases in the middle. In DNA, the CDR3 is TGTGCCAGTAGTATGCGAGCACGTCAGGGGAAGGAAAAACTGTTTTTT. Translating it yields CASSMRARQGKEKLFF.

The rearrangement uses TRBV9 and TRBJ2-2; tentative D call: TRBD2 (7 bases). Trimming cost V 4 bases and J 6 bases, with 22 bases left between them. The CDR3 is 17 amino acids. Germline V gene lookup returns CDR1 SGDLS and CDR2 YYNGEE. CDR3 region: CASSSPGGRTIPGELFF. The CDR3 DNA is TGTGCCAGCAGCTCCCCGGGGGGCCGAACGATCCCCGGGGAGCTGTTTTTT.

In this sample, this clone turned up a few times. The chain recombines TRBV4-3 with TRBJ2-7; the D gene is possibly TRBD1 (5 bases). Between the trimmed V and J ends, which lost 0 bases and 1 base, there was a span of 13 bases. The V gene's germline CDR1 is LGHNA and CDR2 YSLEER. The CDR3 runs to 16 residues. CDR3 protein: CASSQDWAGLSYEQYF. The CDR3 DNA is TGCGCCAGCAGCCAAGATTGGGCAGGGCTTTCCTACGAGCAGTACTTC.

The rearrangement joins TRBV5-3 to TRBJ2-3; tentative D call: TRBD1 (6 bases). TRBV5-3 is placed among ORFs of uncertain function. With 0 bases removed from V and 0 bases from J, the gap between germline ends came to 8 bases. The CDR3 extends over 15 amino acids. CDR3 bases: TGTGCCAGAAGCTTGGCCAGGGGTAGCACAGATACGCAGTATTTT. It translates to CARSLARGSTDTQYF.

The chain has TRBV4-3 and TRBJ1-2; D is undetermined. Trimming removed 0 bases from V and 4 bases from J, with 12 bases in between. The CDR3 length is 15 residues. Germline lookup yields CDR1 LGHNA and CDR2 YSLEER. CDR3 residues: CASSQEVRFRYGYTF. In DNA, the CDR3 is TGCGCCAGCAGCCAAGAGGTCAGGTTCCGCTATGGCTACACCTTC.

The rearrangement joins TRBV27 to TRBJ2-7; 8 positions match TRBD1. There are 17 residues in the CDR3. V lost 3 bases to trimming and J lost 5 bases; unmatched junction nucleotides: 15. CDR1 is MNHEY, CDR2 SMNVEV, per germline (reference sequence). DNA for the CDR3: TGTGCCAGCAGTTTGAGGGGGGCAGGGGGCAATTTCAACGAGCAGTACTTC. Translating gives CASSLRGAGGNFNEQYF.

This chain joins TRBV18 and TRBJ2-7, with D unresolved. V lost 3 bases, J lost 3 bases, and 9 bases lay in between. Germline V gives CDR1 KGHSH, CDR2 LQKENI. CDR3 size: 13 residues. The CDR3 reads CASSPKHSYEQYF. CDR3 DNA sequence: TGTGCCAGCTCACCGAAACACAGCTACGAGCAGTACTTC.

This chain uses TRBV7-2 with TRBJ2-1; weak D call: TRBD1 (5 bases). This CDR3 contains 15 residues. Germline-derived CDR1 and CDR2 are SGHTA and FQGNSA. The ends were cut back, 1 base at V and 0 bases at J, with 7 bases in the middle. The CDR3 sequence is CASSLDRSSYNEQFF. CDR3 nucleotides: TGTGCCAGCAGCTTAGACAGGAGCTCCTACAATGAGCAGTTCTTC.

The J gene is TRBJ2-7, the V gene TRBV6-6, with a possible D match to TRBD1 (6 bases). The V end lost 4 bases, the J end lost 2 bases, and 15 bases lay between the germline ends. Germline lookup yields CDR1 MNHNY and CDR2 SVGAGI (reference sequence). This CDR3 region has 15 residues. The CDR3 protein is CASSSLTGSPYEQYF. The CDR3 DNA reads TGTGCCAGCAGTTCCCTTACAGGGAGCCCCTACGAGCAGTACTTC.

This clone came up once. V gene TRBV27 combines with J gene TRBJ2-3, with TRBD2 matching 9 bases. The V and J ends lost 2 bases and 6 bases, in that order; junction bases with no gene match: 9. CDR3 length equals 16 residues. Germline lookup yields CDR1 MNHEY and CDR2 SMNVEV (reference sequence). CDR3 DNA sequence: TGTGCCAGCAGTTTAAGCCTAGCGGGGAGGGCGGATACGCAGTATTTT. Translated, it gives CASSLSLAGRADTQYF.

The chain employs TRBV11-2 and TRBJ2-3, with D possibly TRBD2 on 5 matching bases. This CDR3 has 14 amino acids. Trimming pared 5 bases from V and 2 bases from J, leaving 11 bases between. The germline CDR1 and CDR2 sequences are SGHAT and FQNNGV. The CDR3 DNA follows: TGTGCCAGCAGCATCGGACTTCTCACAGATACGCAGTATTTT. Translating it yields CASSIGLLTDTQYF. Full variable domain (remainder filled in from reference TRBV11-2 and TRBJ2-3): EAGVAQSPRYKIIEKRQSVAFWCNPISGHATLYWYQQILGQGPKLLIQFQNNGVVDDSQLPKDRFSAERLKGVDSTLKIQPAKLEDSAVYLCASSIGLLTDTQYFGPGTRLTVL.

The J gene is TRBJ2-3, the V gene TRBV7-2; the match to TRBD2 covers 14 bases. The CDR3 spans 18 residues. V was pared by 3 bases and J by 5 bases, with 10 bases of the junction left unmatched. Germline lookup yields CDR1 SGHTA and CDR2 FQGNSA. In DNA, the CDR3 is TGTGCCAGCAGCTTGCCCCGGACTAGCGGGAGGCGAGGAGATACGCAGTATTTT. It yields the protein CASSLPRTSGRRGDTQYF.

This chain uses TRBV29-1 with TRBJ2-2; TRBD2 matches at 7 bases. The CDR3 covers 14 residues. CDR1 is SQVTM, CDR2 ANQGSEA, per germline. V shed 7 bases, J shed 4 bases, and the junction held 9 bases outside the gene matches. DNA of the CDR3: TGCAGCGGTCAGCGGGGCGCGTCCACCGGGGAGCTGTTTTTT. It is translated as CSGQRGASTGELFF.

The V gene is TRBV6-5, the J gene TRBJ1-2; possible D gene TRBD1, 5 bases. Trimming took 7 bases from V and 2 from J, leaving 14 bases between them. CDR3 length equals 14 residues. The germline V gene has CDR1 MNHEY and CDR2 SVGAGI. The CDR3 loop reads CASTRRGLNYGYTF. In nucleotides, the CDR3 is TGTGCCAGCACCCGGCGGGGCCTAAACTATGGCTACACCTTC.

The V call is TRBV10-3, the J call TRBJ2-7, with a weak D call TRBD2 (6 bases). The CDR3 spans 13 residues. With 5 bases removed from V and 3 bases from J, the gap between germline ends came to 11 bases. Per the germline V gene, CDR1 is ENHRY and CDR2 is SYGVKD. CDR3 DNA sequence: TGTGCCATCAGTTCCTGGGGGGACTACGAGCAGTACTTC. Translated: CAISSWGDYEQYF.